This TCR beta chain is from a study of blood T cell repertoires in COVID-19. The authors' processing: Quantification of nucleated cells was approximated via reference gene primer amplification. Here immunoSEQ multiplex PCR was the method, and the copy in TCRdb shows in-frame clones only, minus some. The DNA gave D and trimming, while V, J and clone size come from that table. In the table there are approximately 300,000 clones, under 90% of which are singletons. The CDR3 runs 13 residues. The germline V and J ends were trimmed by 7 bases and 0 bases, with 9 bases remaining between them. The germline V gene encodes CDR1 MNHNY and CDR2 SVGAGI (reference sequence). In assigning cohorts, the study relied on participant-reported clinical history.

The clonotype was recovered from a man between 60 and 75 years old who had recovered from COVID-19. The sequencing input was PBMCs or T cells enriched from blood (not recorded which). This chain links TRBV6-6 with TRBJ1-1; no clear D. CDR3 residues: CASTLEMNTEAFF. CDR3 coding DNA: TGTGCCAGCACCCTGGAGATGAACACTGAAGCTTTCTTT.